These 2 T cell receptor beta chains were sequenced from one sample in a study of CD8 T cells in ankylosing spondylitis. Study results and limitations: Within ankylosing spondylitis blood, a TCR beta motif made up of eight or nine highly homologous variants appeared to be characteristic.

MiXCR was run by TCRdb on the 5' RACE reads, yielding one entry per CDR3 protein. The table has approximately 400,000 distinct CDR3 sequences, roughly a sixth seen once. No antigen has been identified for these receptors. Specimen: blood, either unsorted or a sorted T cell fraction (not recorded which). The receptors stem from a male donor with ankylosing spondylitis.

This clonotype was recorded at least ten times. The V gene is TRBV20-1, the J gene TRBJ1-5; maybe TRBD1 (6 bases). This CDR3 spans 16 amino acids. V lost 0 bases and J 4 bases, leaving 16 bases between the germline ends. Germline-derived CDR1 and CDR2 are DFQATT and SNEGSKA (reference sequence). CDR3 nucleotide sequence: TGCAGTGCTAGAGATGGGGGGCGCGACATAAATCAGCCCCAGCATTTT. Translating gives CSARDGGRDINQPQHF.

The chain is built from TRBV28 and TRBJ1-3; D is ambiguous. The V gene lost 5 bases and the J gene lost 1 base, with 15 bases spanning the gap. Germline V CDR1 and CDR2: MDHEN, SYDVKM. The CDR3 covers 16 residues. CDR3 protein: CASSESYAYSGNTIYF. CDR3 in DNA: TGTGCCAGCAGTGAATCTTACGCCTATTCTGGAAACACCATATATTTT. Variable domain in full (rest from reference TRBV28 and TRBJ1-3): DVKVTQSSRYLVKRTGEKVFLECVQDMDHENMFWYRQDPGLGLRLIYFSYDVKMKEKGDIPEGYSVSREKKERFSLILESASTNQTSMYLCASSESYAYSGNTIYFGEGSWLTVV.